The TCR beta chain described here comes from a study of T cells after yellow fever vaccination (dated by TCRdb to between 2019 and 2020). Regarding the study in general: Libraries from fractions with low cell numbers were prepared with the SMART-Seq v4 Ultra Low Input RNA kit. Blood samples were taken at several timepoints before and after primary and secondary immunization, and bulk PBMC replicates and cell subsets were isolated. Bulk TCR alpha and beta repertoires were sequenced longitudinally to track T-cell clones before and after primary and booster YFV17D yellow fever vaccination. Two healthy male donors, one aged 18 to 29 and one aged 30 to 40 years, were included in the cohort. Study-wide findings and limitations: Compared with the primary T-cell response, the secondary T-cell response was weaker but faster, peaking on day 5 rather than day 15. After the booster, most of the clones that had expanded following primary vaccination were detected again (around 95% of CD4 and 80% to 90% of CD8), which suggests that memory was broadly maintained. A small share of clonotypes was detected in both CD4 and CD8 compartments, with the overlap likely arising from convergent recombination. FACS-sorted repertoires could contain abundant contaminating clonotypes from the bulk population, so computational filtering was required. Because the study included only a couple of donors, the extent to which the findings can be generalized is limited.

Notes on this clonotype: No antigen is known for it. Per-nucleotide qualities are absent, and no much larger clonotype sits a single base away.

Sequencing relied on an Illumina NovaSeq 6000. TCR cDNA was synthesized by 5'RACE template switching, through which a universal primer site and unique molecular identifiers were introduced. Priming of cDNA synthesis was performed from both the TCR alpha and TCR beta constant segments. Library amplification used two PCR steps, and the second PCR step added sample barcodes and sequencing adapters. Sequencing of the libraries was done on either Illumina HiSeq 2500 (2x100 bp) or NovaSeq (2x150 bp). Per the source publication's procedure: Reads were demultiplexed and collapsed into UMI consensus sequences with MIGEC, and V(D)J alignment was performed with MiXCR. Vaccine-responding clonotypes were identified with edgeR using replicate PBMC samples, with FDR below 0.01 and a log2 fold change above 5 up to day 15 being required. Bulk clonotypes were assigned CD4 or CD8 identity according to which sequenced CD4 or CD8 repertoire held them at higher abundance. TCRdb passed the public sequencing reads through fastp at Q25 and MiXCR, retaining productive beta sequences. Every CDR3 protein is listed once, alongside the most common genes and DNA of its rows. TCRdb's processing, not the authors', yielded these V and J calls. For this sample there are about 330,000 distinct CDR3 sequences; about 4% appear just once. The ten largest make up 20% to 25% of the sample.

According to the study, the label for this sample's treatment or condition signals: live attenuated yellow fever vaccine strain. At each blood-draw timepoint, two biological replicates of bulk PBMCs were obtained. A standard Ficoll-Paque protocol was used to isolate PBMCs from peripheral blood. RNA was extracted with TriZol from bulk PBMCs, CD4 and CD8 fractions, and dextramer-positive and dextramer-negative fractions. The CDR3, from cysteine to phenylalanine, totals 16 residues. Just CDR3 DNA is preserved here, 48 bases in frame from base 1. The germline V gene gives CDR1 as SGHAT and CDR2 as FQNNGV. Here V drops 5 bases and J drops 7 bases, and the junction holds 16 bases not matched to any gene.

The receptor comes from a man younger than 35 who received the YFV17D yellow fever vaccine. The sample here was PBMCs, taken 5 days after the yellow fever booster vaccination. The receptor chain draws on TRBV11-2 and TRBJ1-1; 7 junctional bases match TRBD1. The CDR3 protein sequence reads: CASSGKPDRRIDEAFF. The DNA sequence follows: TGTGCCAGCAGCGGAAAGCCGGACAGGCGCATAGATGAAGCTTTCTTT.